This TCR beta chain stems from a study of vaccination effects on CD4 cells after COVID-19. As for this clone: The target antigen is unknown.

Using viral peptide pools, the ViraFEST assay grew out antigen-specific CD4+ T cells prior to sequencing. Following culture for 9 to 11 days, CD4+ T cells were isolated. Of the BNT162b2 and mRNA-1273 vaccines, participants received two doses of one or the other. Deletions cut 3 bases from V and 0 bases from J, with 12 bases between. Germline-derived CDR1 and CDR2 are KGHSH and LQKENI. The CDR3 runs to 16 residues. Produced via immunoSEQ multiplex PCR; TCRdb's table is partial and in-frame only. The repertoire has approximately 13,000 clones, around 70% of them found once; the top ten carry 9% to 10%. Sequenced here: CD4+ T cells from PBMCs cultured with SARS-CoV-2 spike peptides, sampled after COVID-19 vaccination. The chain carries TRBV18 and TRBJ2-1, with D perhaps matching TRBD1 or TRBD2 (5 bases each). The sequence was collected from a human donor who received a COVID-19 vaccine. The CDR3 sequence: CASSPLGRLSYNEQFF. As DNA, the CDR3 is TGTGCCAGCTCACCGTTGGGACGGCTCTCCTACAATGAGCAGTTCTTC. Variable domain in full (rest from reference TRBV18 and TRBJ2-1): NAGVMQNPRHLVRRRGQEARLRCSPMKGHSHVYWYRQLPEEGLKFMVYLQKENIIDESGMPKERFSAEFPKEGPSILRIQQVVRGDSAAYFCASSPLGRLSYNEQFFGPGTRLTVL.